The present TCR beta chain was sequenced within a study of Graves' ophthalmopathy and Graves' hyperthyroidism. Findings and caveats of the study: Ophthalmopathy could be told apart from stable hyperthyroidism by a 13-signature model (about 88% sensitivity, approximately 81% specificity).

RNA transcripts were the source from which TCR beta CDR3 regions were amplified. First-round RT-PCR relied on HTBI primers, and a second-round multiplex PCR came next. TCRdb passed the multiplex PCR reads through MiXCR, listing each CDR3 protein once. This sample has around 1.1 million distinct CDR3 sequences; roughly 35% occur once, and the top ten carry over 8.5%. This clonotype was found once. No antigen is known for it. With 4 bases removed from V and 4 bases from J, the gap between germline ends came to 10 bases. The CDR3 totals 13 residues. CDR1 is DFQATT, CDR2 SNEGSKA, per germline (reference sequence).

The specimen sequenced was peripheral blood or thyroid tissue (not recorded which). The chain is built from TRBV20-1 and TRBJ1-4, with D hard to call. The TCR was taken from an adult man with Graves' hyperthyroidism. The CDR3 protein is CSAKRVVNEKLFF. The CDR3 bases are TGCAGTGCTAAAAGGGTTGTTAATGAAAAACTGTTTTTT.